This T cell receptor (beta chain) originates from a study of cytomegalovirus exposure and HLA in healthy donors. Produced via immunoSEQ multiplex PCR; TCRdb's table is partial and in-frame only. The data contain some 150,000 clones, about 86% of them singletons. The receptor comes from a human donor in good health. Sequencing used PBMCs.

The CDR3 region is CAWTGDRELEQYF. The CDR3 bases are TGTGCCTGGACGGGTGACAGGGAACTCGAGCAGTACTTC. This sequence joins TRBV30 and TRBJ2-7; 7 nucleotides agree with TRBD1. The germline CDR1 and CDR2 sequences are GTSNPN and SVGIG (reference sequence). V lost 4 bases and J lost 6; bases outside the gene matches: 9. This CDR3 contains 13 residues.